One sample yielded the 22 T cell receptor beta chains listed below, sequenced in a study of a mutant IDH1 vaccine in newly diagnosed glioma. Antigen specificity for these receptors is unknown. Profiled with immunoSEQ multiplex PCR; TCRdb holds only in-frame clones, not every one. The sample contains 45,000 to 55,000 clones, approximately 80% of which appear only once. As for time point: week 35, safety follow-up. Vaccinated patients received 300 ug of mutant IDH1 20-mer peptide per dose, with topical imiquimod. The sequenced sample was PBMCs, obtained from a glioma patient whose treatment included an IDH1 peptide vaccine. These receptors all come from a man aged 40-55 years with glioma.

J is TRBJ2-5 and V is TRBV2; the match to TRBD2 covers 12 bases. The CDR3 covers 18 residues. Germline trimming cut 0 bases from V and 5 bases from J; bases unmatched to any gene: 10. Per the germline V gene, CDR1 is SNHLY and CDR2 is FYNNEI. The DNA for the CDR3 is TGTGCCAGCAGTGAAGCGCTAGCGGGGGGGGCCGGGTGGGAGACCCAGTACTTC. Its protein is CASSEALAGGAGWETQYF.

The V call is TRBV4-2, the J call TRBJ2-3, with 9 bases aligning to TRBD2. J was trimmed by 4 bases and V by 0 bases; bases with no gene match: 14. In germline, CDR1 is LGHNA, CDR2 YNFKEQ. The CDR3 extends over 19 amino acids. CDR3 region: CASSQEAGGQWQSSDTQYF. Here the CDR3 DNA reads TGTGCCAGCAGCCAAGAGGCGGGGGGGCAGTGGCAATCGTCAGATACGCAGTATTTT.

The chain employs TRBV6-5 and TRBJ2-3; 9 positions match TRBD2. CDR1 and CDR2 (germline): MNHEY, SVGAGI. This CDR3 has 15 residues. V trimming: 5 bases; J trimming: 0 bases; junction bases outside the gene matches: 3. CDR3 sequence: CASSLAGTSTDTQYF. As DNA, the CDR3 is TGTGCCAGCAGTCTAGCGGGGACTAGCACAGATACGCAGTATTTT.

The chain uses TRBV6-6 and TRBJ1-5, with D tentatively TRBD1 (5 bases). V lost 5 bases to trimming and J lost 5 bases, with 10 bases between them. The germline gives CDR1 MNHNY, CDR2 SVGAGI (reference sequence). CDR3 length equals 13 residues. The CDR3: CASSDQGYQPQHF. DNA for the CDR3: TGTGCCAGCAGTGATCAGGGTTATCAGCCCCAGCATTTT.

This rearrangement joins TRBV6-6 to TRBJ1-5; TRBD1 might be the D (6 bases). Trimming left V 4 bases short and J 6 bases short, with 10 bases between. Per germline, CDR1 MNHNY and CDR2 SVGAGI (reference sequence). The CDR3 extends over 13 amino acids. The CDR3 loop is CASSSTGGQPQHF. DNA for the CDR3: TGTGCCAGCAGTTCGACAGGAGGTCAGCCCCAGCATTTT.

The chain links TRBV6-5 to TRBJ2-3; 7 bases agree with TRBD2. The CDR3 totals 15 residues. Losses at the gene ends were 7 bases for V and 3 bases for J; bases not matched to a gene: 10. CDR1 and CDR2 from the germline V gene are MNHEY and SVGAGI. The CDR3 DNA reads as TGTGCCAGCACTAAAGCGGGGAGACGAACAGATACGCAGTATTTT. Translating it yields CASTKAGRRTDTQYF.

The chain links TRBV5-4 to TRBJ1-2; D perhaps matches TRBD1 (6 bases). Trimming removed 1 base at V and 4 bases at J, with 17 bases between. Per germline, CDR1 SGHNT and CDR2 YYREEE (reference sequence). The CDR3 loop spans 16 amino acids. Written as DNA, the CDR3 is TGTGCCAGCAGCTTGTGGTACGGGGGCGGAAGCTATGGCTACACCTTC. Translation gives CASSLWYGGGSYGYTF. Combining the CDR3 with reference TRBV5-4 and TRBJ1-2 gives the whole variable domain ETGVTQSPTHLIKTRGQQVTLRCSSQSGHNTVSWYQQALGQGPQFIFQYYREEENGRGNFPPRFSGLQFPNYSSELNVNALELDDSALYLCASSLWYGGGSYGYTFGSGTRLTVV.

J is TRBJ1-1 and V is TRBV4-1; D might be TRBD1 (5 bases). Germline V gives CDR1 MGHRA, CDR2 YSYEKL. The CDR3 loop spans 17 amino acids. Trimming stripped 0 bases from V and 3 bases from J, with 17 bases between. CDR3 nucleotides: TGCGCCAGCAGCCAAGATCGAGCGCAGGCCAGGGACACTGAAGCTTTCTTT. This codes for CASSQDRAQARDTEAFF.

The genes are TRBV14 and TRBJ2-7, with D possibly being TRBD2 (6 bases). V was pared by 1 base and J by 3 bases, with 10 bases between. The CDR3 is 14 amino acids. Germline V gene lookup returns CDR1 SGHDN and CDR2 FVKESK. CDR3 protein: CASSQGGINYEQYF. CDR3 DNA: TGTGCCAGCAGCCAAGGCGGGATTAACTACGAGCAGTACTTC.

V and J are TRBV2 and TRBJ2-7, with D possibly being TRBD2 (5 bases). Looked up from germline, CDR1 is SNHLY and CDR2 is FYNNEI. Trimming shortened V by 6 bases and J by 3 bases, and 9 bases separated the two germline ends. This CDR3 is 12 amino acids long. CDR3 sequence (DNA): TGTGCCAGCAGCTTCGACTACTACGAGCAGTACTTC. Encoded protein: CASSFDYYEQYF.

The J gene is TRBJ1-1, the V gene TRBV27; TRBD1 might be the D (5 bases). The V gene lost 2 bases and the J gene lost 10 bases, with 20 bases spanning the gap. Germline CDR1 MNHEY, CDR2 SMNVEV (reference sequence). The CDR3 contains 15 residues. In nucleotides, the CDR3 is TGTGCCAGCAGTTTAACTGACAGATTCGGCCTAGGAGCTTTCTTT. It encodes CASSLTDRFGLGAFF.

The chain recombines TRBV4-1 with TRBJ2-7; 9 bases agree with TRBD2. CDR3 size: 16 residues. V lost 0 bases to trimming and J lost 7 bases; unmatched junction nucleotides: 10. Germline CDR1 reads MGHRA; CDR2 reads YSYEKL. In DNA, the CDR3 is TGCGCCAGCAGCCAAGAATTCCCTGGACTAGCGAGGGAGCAGTACTTC. Encoded protein: CASSQEFPGLAREQYF.

The J gene is TRBJ2-1, the V gene TRBV6-1; TRBD2 matches at 8 bases. Per germline, CDR1 MNHNS and CDR2 SASEGT. Germline trimming cut 6 bases from V and 6 bases from J; bases unmatched to any gene: 4. CDR3 size: 13 residues. The CDR3 DNA sequence: TGTGCCAGCAGCGTAACTAGCGGCAATGAGCAGTTCTTC. It translates to CASSVTSGNEQFF.

The chain couples TRBV7-2 to TRBJ2-5, with TRBD2 matching over 13 bases. The germline CDR1 and CDR2 sequences are SGHTA and FQGNSA. This CDR3 spans 16 amino acids. The J segment lost 3 bases and the V segment lost 5 bases, leaving 6 bases of the junction unmatched. The CDR3 sequence is CASSPQGLAGKETQYF. The CDR3 nucleotides are TGTGCCAGCAGCCCCCAGGGACTAGCGGGGAAAGAGACCCAGTACTTC.

This clone showed up just a few times. The rearrangement joins TRBV13 to TRBJ2-7; D is possibly TRBD2 (7 bases). This CDR3 comprises 16 residues. V lost 4 bases to trimming and J lost 3 bases, with 19 bases between them. The germline CDR1 and CDR2 sequences are PRHDT and FYEKMQ (reference sequence). The CDR3 loop is CASSSQMAGAIYEQYF. The CDR3 nucleotides are TGTGCCAGCAGCTCCCAGATGGCGGGGGCGATCTACGAGCAGTACTTC.

This chain links TRBV7-2 with TRBJ2-5; D is uncertain. CDR3 length: 14 residues. V lost 1 base, J lost 4 bases, and 10 bases lay in between. The germline CDR1 and CDR2 sequences are SGHTA and FQGNSA. This chain's CDR3 is CASSLGNSIETQYF. The CDR3, as DNA: TGTGCCAGCAGCTTAGGTAACTCGATAGAGACCCAGTACTTC.

The gene calls are TRBV5-1 and TRBJ1-2, with TRBD1 as a possible D gene (6 bases). Germline lookup yields CDR1 SGHRS and CDR2 YFSETQ. V shed 0 bases and J shed 8 bases, with 17 bases lying between them. This CDR3 comprises 15 residues. The CDR3 region is CASSLGSGGANGYTF. CDR3 sequence (DNA): TGCGCCAGCAGCTTGGGATCGGGGGGCGCTAACGGCTACACCTTC.

CDR3 coding DNA: TGCGCCAGCAGCCAACGAGACATCTCCTACGAGCAGTACTTC. Its protein product is CASSQRDISYEQYF. The rearrangement uses TRBV4-1 and TRBJ2-7, with D unresolved. The CDR3 contains 14 residues. V shed 2 bases and J shed 0 bases, with 8 bases lying between them. CDR1 is MGHRA and CDR2 is YSYEKL in the germline V gene.

The rearrangement links TRBV7-6 to TRBJ1-1; D is perhaps TRBD1 (6 bases). Germline values: CDR1 SGHVS, CDR2 FNYEAQ. V gave up 5 bases and J gave up 1 base, with 20 bases separating them. The CDR3 runs 17 residues. As DNA, the CDR3 is TGTGCCAGCAGCCCAAGGGGGTCGCAGGGAGGGAACACTGAAGCTTTCTTT. Translated, it gives CASSPRGSQGGNTEAFF.

The CDR3 DNA reads TGTGCCTGGAGTTGGGGAACAGGGAAAGCTTTCTTT. Translation gives CAWSWGTGKAFF. The V and J genes are TRBV30 and TRBJ1-1, with D maybe TRBD1 (6 bases). V gave up 2 bases and J gave up 9 bases, with 13 bases separating them. This CDR3 region has 12 residues. Looked up from germline, CDR1 is GTSNPN and CDR2 is SVGIG (reference sequence).

The CDR3, as DNA: TGCGCCAGCAGCTTCGACAATGAGCAGTTCTTC. Translating it yields CASSFDNEQFF. The rearrangement links TRBV5-1 to TRBJ2-1; no reliable D call. Trimming cost V 2 bases and J 5 bases, with 2 bases left between them. This CDR3 spans 11 amino acids. CDR1 is SGHRS, CDR2 YFSETQ, per germline.

The CDR3 sequence: CASSPLAGSSYEQYF. In nucleotides, the CDR3 is TGTGCCAGCAGCCCCCTTGCGGGGAGCTCCTACGAGCAGTACTTC. V and J are TRBV7-9 and TRBJ2-7; weak D call: TRBD2 (6 bases). The V gene lost 5 bases and the J gene lost 0 bases, with 14 bases spanning the gap. The CDR3 covers 15 residues. Germline V gives CDR1 SEHNR, CDR2 FQNEAQ (reference sequence).